This entry concerns a single TCR beta chain. Antigen: not known. This sample stems from a study of beta chain features in type 1 diabetes. The study's findings and limits: Patients with type 1 diabetes carried fewer insertions and had more deletions at their VDJ junctions. Healthy donors had naive, central memory and Treg TCRB repertoires that appeared less similar than those seen among patients. Shortening that was moderate but significant affected the TCRB CDR3s of Type 1 diabetes patients in all four CD4+ subsets.

The authors sorted CD4+ naive, central memory, regulatory and stem cell-like memory cells via CD45RO/CCR7/CD25/CD127/CD95/CD27. The purity of all sorted populations exceeded 95%. The germline gives CDR1 SGHRS, CDR2 YFSETQ. Trimming removed 7 bases from V and 3 bases from J, with 16 bases in between. CDR3 length: 15 amino acids. The entirety of the isolated RNA underwent reverse transcription, so expressed TCRB transcripts were sequenced. Libraries were prepared by immunoSEQ multiplex PCR; TCRdb keeps only in-frame clonotypes and omits some of them. The profile shows some 45,000 clones, roughly 70% of them singletons.

The chain joins TRBV5-1 to TRBJ1-4; possibly TRBD1 for D (5 bases). The specimen sequenced was Tregs from blood. The receptor was isolated from a woman aged 18-29 years with type 1 diabetes. CDR3 amino acids: CASAENGDSNEKLFF. For the CDR3, the DNA is TGCGCCAGCGCCGAAAACGGGGACTCTAATGAAAAACTGTTTTTT.